This T cell receptor (beta chain) was identified in a study of cytomegalovirus exposure and HLA in healthy donors. Study-wide results and caveats: Subsequent analysis showed first-cohort TCR clusters tending to co-occur in about 110 validation repertoires.

Remarks on this clone: Its antigen is not identified.

Method: immunoSEQ multiplex PCR; TCRdb's copy keeps in-frame clones and lacks some. The sample carries about 360,000 clones, more than 80% recorded once. The V gene's germline CDR1 is MDHEN and CDR2 SYDVKM. CDR3 length equals 18 residues. J was trimmed by 2 bases and V by 4 bases; bases with no gene match: 6. Input material: PBMCs. The TCR comes from a young woman in good health and CMV-seronegative. The V gene is TRBV28, the J gene TRBJ2-6, with 12 bases aligning to TRBD2. The DNA for the CDR3 is TGTGCCAGCAGTTCAGAGACTAGCGGGAGCCCTGGGGCCAACGTCCTGACTTTC. Its protein product is CASSSETSGSPGANVLTF.